Below, one TCR beta chain is given with its context. Its target is unknown. Produced via immunoSEQ multiplex PCR; TCRdb's table is partial and in-frame only. There are roughly 100,000 clones in the sample; 70% to 90% occur only once, and roughly 5% lies in the top ten. V trimming: 5 bases; J trimming: 3 bases; junction bases outside the gene matches: 5. The CDR3 contains 15 residues. Germline CDR1 reads KGHSH; CDR2 reads LQKENI. This record belongs to a study of OX40 agonist ivuxolimab in advanced cancers. Study-wide points: CD4+ and CD8+ blood T cells expanded clonally by week 6 at 0.1 to 3.0 mg/kg. What antigens the expanded peripheral T cells recognized was never established.

Sequenced material: CD4+ or CD8+ T cells sorted from blood, taken in a trial of the OX40 agonist ivuxolimab. The V and J genes are TRBV18 and TRBJ1-4; 8 bases map to TRBD1. The receptor was derived from an adult with an advanced solid tumor such as melanoma, head and neck, liver or kidney cancer. The DNA for the CDR3 is TGTGCCAGCTCAGCGACAGGGGCCCCTAATGAAAAACTGTTTTTT. This encodes CASSATGAPNEKLFF.